This T cell receptor beta chain was found in a study of T-cell memory formation after mild COVID-19. The J segment lost 7 bases and the V segment lost 4 bases, leaving 15 bases of the junction unmatched. Germline lookup yields CDR1 SNHLY and CDR2 FYNNEI. There are 16 residues in the CDR3. TCRdb redid the calling of the 5' RACE reads with MiXCR, one entry per CDR3 protein. In the table there are over 45,000 distinct CDR3 sequences, approximately 9% of which are singletons. The sequence was obtained from an adult woman who had mild COVID-19 (a few samples of this study predate the infection). Cell type and time point are not known. This chain uses TRBV2 with TRBJ2-5; 7 bases fit TRBD1. Sequenced sample: PBMCs or a T cell subset sorted from them (not recorded which). For the CDR3, the DNA is TGTGCCAGCAGTGGGGCCCTCACAGGGGCAGGACGGACCCAGTACTTC. This sequence encodes CASSGALTGAGRTQYF. Full variable domain (rest looked up from reference TRBV2 and TRBJ2-5): EPEVTQTPSHQVTQMGQEVILRCVPISNHLYFYWYRQILGQKVEFLVSFYNNEISEKSEIFDDQFSVERPDGSNFTLKIRSTKLEDSAMYFCASSGALTGAGRTQYFGPGTRLLVL.